The T cell receptor (beta chain) under discussion was sequenced for a study of blood T cell repertoires in COVID-19. For the study at large: There were acute and convalescent COVID-19 samples, and they came from the United States, Italy and Spain.

The V and J ends lost 5 bases and 4 bases respectively, with 8 bases between them. Germline-derived CDR1 and CDR2 are SNHLY and FYNNEI. The CDR3 loop spans 12 amino acids. Methods used by the authors: The authors estimated nucleated cell counts from reference gene primer amplification. Assay used: immunoSEQ multiplex PCR; TCRdb lists only in-frame clones, some missing. D and trimming come from the DNA, and the V and J calls and clone size come from that table. This sample yields around 210,000 clones, of which approximately 86% are seen a single time; about 0.95% belongs to the top ten. The source material was peripheral blood. The V gene is TRBV2, the J gene TRBJ1-1; D unclear. The receptor's source is a man aged 55 to 70 with COVID-19, enrolled during active disease. The CDR3 here is CASSPGGTEAFF. The CDR3 bases are TGTGCCAGCAGTCCAGGAGGCACTGAAGCTTTCTTT. Variable domain in full (rest from reference TRBV2 and TRBJ1-1): EPEVTQTPSHQVTQMGQEVILRCVPISNHLYFYWYRQILGQKVEFLVSFYNNEISEKSEIFDDQFSVERPDGSNFTLKIRSTKLEDSAMYFCASSPGGTEAFFGQGTRLTVV.